The 13 T cell receptor beta chains below were found in one sample sequenced in a study of spatial heterogeneity in lung cancer (dated by TCRdb to between 2018 and 2021). The time point label, as the study defines it: sample taken at primary tumor resection. Whole RNA extracted from tumor and nontumor lung tissue, or from cryopreserved PBMC samples, was used for TCR sequencing without cell sorting. The receptor library was made with 5' RACE. Sequencing used a NextSeq 500. The raw public data were reprocessed by TCRdb itself: fastp quality trimming at Q25, MiXCR clonotype calling, in-frame beta chains only. Identical CDR3 proteins give one entry, which carries the most common genes and DNA. The sample table shows about 36,000 distinct CDR3 sequences, and 4% to 6% are seen once. The ten largest clones capture more than 25% of the sample. This specimen consisted of PBMCs, obtained at surgery. The source of these receptors is a female donor with early-stage non-small cell lung cancer.

This clonotype was seen at least ten times. V is TRBV20-1 and J is TRBJ2-3, with no clear D. The CDR3 runs to 12 residues. V dropped 5 bases and J dropped 4 bases, with 10 bases sitting between them. The germline gives CDR1 DFQATT, CDR2 SNEGSKA (reference sequence). The CDR3 DNA is TGCAGTGCTGCCTCGCCCGCAGATACGCAGTATTTT. It specifies CSAASPADTQYF.

The sample holds many counts of this clonotype. The gene calls are TRBV7-2 and TRBJ2-5; 8 bases are shared with TRBD1. After removal of 5 bases from V and 5 bases from J, the junction contained 7 bases not matched to a gene. The CDR3 sequence is 14 residues long. CDR1 and CDR2 (germline): SGHTA, FQGNSA. CDR3 amino acids: CASSPAQGEETQYF. DNA of the CDR3: TGTGCCAGCAGCCCAGCACAGGGGGAGGAGACCCAGTACTTC.

At least ten counts were recorded for this clonotype. V and J are TRBV10-2 and TRBJ2-1; D is uncertain. V lost 4 bases, J lost 4 bases, and 5 bases lay in between. Germline V CDR1 and CDR2: WSHSY, SAAADI. The CDR3 spans 12 residues. CDR3 region: CASSGPYNEQFF. The CDR3 bases are TGCGCCAGCAGTGGGCCTTACAATGAGCAGTTCTTC.

There are many counts of this clonotype. The rearrangement joins TRBV9 to TRBJ2-5; 7 nucleotides align to TRBD1. Trimming at V came to 0 bases and at J to 1 base, leaving 3 bases not matched to a gene. The length of the CDR3 is 15 residues. CDR1 is SGDLS and CDR2 is YYNGEE in the germline V gene. This CDR3 is CASSVAGQSQETQYF. Written as DNA, the CDR3 is TGTGCCAGCAGCGTAGCGGGACAGAGCCAAGAGACCCAGTACTTC.

This clonotype was recorded a few times. This sequence joins TRBV18 and TRBJ2-2; the match to TRBD2 covers 7 bases. The junction had 8 bases not matched to a gene; V was cut back by 6 bases and J by 4 bases. Germline lookup yields CDR1 KGHSH and CDR2 LQKENI. The CDR3 consists of 15 residues. The CDR3 DNA reads TGTGCCAGCTCGCCGGGGGGAGCCCGCACCGGGGAGCTGTTTTTT. Translating gives CASSPGGARTGELFF.

This clonotype occurred many times. The CDR3 loop reads CASSQAGTGDGYTF. CDR3 DNA: TGCGCCAGCAGCCAAGCCGGGACAGGGGATGGCTACACCTTC. The chain joins TRBV4-1 to TRBJ1-2, with 10 positions matching TRBD1. The J segment lost 6 bases and the V segment lost 1 base, leaving 2 bases of the junction unmatched. Per the germline V gene, CDR1 is MGHRA and CDR2 is YSYEKL. The CDR3 contains 14 residues.

This clonotype has a count of ten or more. The chain uses TRBV4-1 and TRBJ2-2; 8 positions match TRBD1. This CDR3 region has 15 residues. Germline CDR1 is MGHRA and CDR2 is YSYEKL. Unmatched junction bases numbered 1, after V lost 4 bases and J lost 0 bases. The CDR3: CASSRTGSNTGELFF. CDR3 DNA sequence: TGCGCCAGCAGCCGGACAGGGTCGAACACCGGGGAGCTGTTTTTT.

This clonotype was found a few times. The chain joins TRBV20-1 to TRBJ2-1; TRBD1 matches at 11 bases. Germline loops: CDR1 DFQATT, CDR2 SNEGSKA (reference sequence). The CDR3 loop spans 20 amino acids. V was pared by 2 bases and J by 3 bases, with 18 bases of the junction left unmatched. The chain's CDR3 is CSARSPGQGALAGHYNEQFF. CDR3 DNA: TGCAGTGCTAGATCACCCGGACAGGGGGCTCTAGCGGGACACTACAATGAGCAGTTCTTC.

This clonotype is a singleton in its sample. This may stem from a read error, because a much larger clone lies one nucleotide away. The rearrangement joins TRBV5-1 to TRBJ2-5, with D uncertain. Trimming left V 0 bases short and J 5 bases short, with 11 bases between. Per germline, CDR1 SGHRS and CDR2 YFSETQ. This CDR3 has 14 residues. The CDR3 region has the DNA TGCGCCAGCAGCTTGGTACTATGTGGGGAGACCCAGTACTTC. Amino acids: CASSLVLCGETQYF.

At least ten counts were recorded for this clonotype. This CDR3 is CASSLAAIGDGETQYF. The CDR3 bases are TGCGCCAGCAGCTTGGCCGCCATAGGGGACGGCGAGACCCAGTACTTC. The chain combines TRBV5-1 with TRBJ2-5; D may be TRBD1 or TRBD2 (5 bases each). The germline V gene encodes CDR1 SGHRS and CDR2 YFSETQ. Trimming removed 0 bases from V and 5 bases from J, with 17 bases in between. The CDR3 contains 16 residues.

The V call is TRBV2, the J call TRBJ2-1; the match to TRBD2 covers 8 bases. The V segment lost 8 bases and the J segment 8 bases; nucleotides outside the gene matches: 2. The CDR3 runs 11 residues. Germline V CDR1 and CDR2: SNHLY, FYNNEI. The CDR3 DNA is TGTGCCAGCCTACTAGCGGATGAGCAGTTCTTC. This translates into CASLLADEQFF. The whole variable domain, remainder taken from reference TRBV2 and TRBJ2-1, is EPEVTQTPSHQVTQMGQEVILRCVPISNHLYFYWYRQILGQKVEFLVSFYNNEISEKSEIFDDQFSVERPDGSNFTLKIRSTKLEDSAMYFCASLLADEQFFGPGTRLTVL.

This clonotype has ten or more counts. The chain joins TRBV20-1 to TRBJ2-3; the match to TRBD1 covers 11 bases. CDR3 length: 15 residues. Germline CDR1 DFQATT, CDR2 SNEGSKA (reference sequence). V lost 4 bases and J lost 4; bases outside the gene matches: 7. The CDR3 sequence: CSAMGGQGAADTQYF. The CDR3 DNA reads as TGCAGTGCTATGGGCGGACAGGGGGCGGCAGATACGCAGTATTTT.

This clonotype was found many times. This chain connects TRBV27 to TRBJ2-3; 7 bases are shared with TRBD2. V was clipped by 6 bases and J by 5 bases; unmatched bases: 14. The germline V gene encodes CDR1 MNHEY and CDR2 SMNVEV (reference sequence). The CDR3 consists of 16 residues. Here the CDR3 reads CASRELGGRFRDTQYF. CDR3 coding DNA: TGTGCCAGCAGGGAACTAGGCGGGAGATTCAGAGATACGCAGTATTTT.